These 9 T cell receptor beta chains were sequenced from one sample in a study of cytomegalovirus exposure and HLA in healthy donors. Primers for the PCR totalled 60 Vbeta and 13 Jbeta. TCRdb's copy holds only in-frame clones and misses some; the assay was immunoSEQ multiplex PCR. The sample spans 100,000 to 150,000 clones; the ten largest clones claim 1.5% to 2%. The sample was PBMCs. The receptors were gathered from a woman between 35 and 50 years old in good health and CMV-seropositive.

The V call is TRBV28, the J call TRBJ2-7; no clear D gene. The CDR3 runs 11 residues. Between the trimmed V and J ends, which lost 3 bases and 5 bases, there was a span of 5 bases. Germline values: CDR1 MDHEN, CDR2 SYDVKM. CDR3 in DNA: TGTGCCAGCAGTTTGAGGCACGAGCAGTACTTC. Translated: CASSLRHEQYF.

The rearrangement joins TRBV30 to TRBJ2-3; tentative D call: TRBD2 (7 bases). The CDR3 spans 14 residues. Germline V gene lookup returns CDR1 GTSNPN and CDR2 SVGIG (reference sequence). The V end lost 0 bases, the J end lost 5 bases, and 12 bases lay between the germline ends. The CDR3 sequence is CAWSVGGGGDTQYF. The CDR3 coding sequence is TGTGCCTGGAGTGTAGGGGGGGGAGGAGATACGCAGTATTTT.

CDR3 in DNA: TGTGCCAGCAGGCCCCAGGGCCAGGGGGGCTACACCTTC. Its translation: CASRPQGQGGYTF. This chain connects TRBV7-9 to TRBJ1-2; D is perhaps TRBD1 (6 bases). The V and J ends lost 6 bases and 8 bases respectively, with 16 bases between them. Germline V gene data show CDR1 as SEHNR and CDR2 as FQNEAQ (reference sequence). CDR3 length: 13 amino acids.

This chain links TRBV11-2 with TRBJ2-7, with 8 nucleotides matching TRBD1. CDR1 SGHAT and CDR2 FQNNGV come from the germline V gene. The CDR3 contains 18 residues. The J segment lost 2 bases and the V segment lost 2 bases, leaving 14 bases of the junction unmatched. CDR3 coding DNA: TGTGCCAGCAGCTTAATCCAGGGGGCAGCCTTCCCCGCCTACGAGCAGTACTTC. Its protein is CASSLIQGAAFPAYEQYF.

The chain carries TRBV18 and TRBJ2-5; D is unclear. The germline V gene encodes CDR1 KGHSH and CDR2 LQKENI. The germline V and J ends were trimmed by 6 bases and 5 bases, with 10 bases remaining between them. The CDR3 totals 12 residues. CDR3 residues: CASSGSYETQYF. Written as DNA, the CDR3 is TGTGCCAGCTCCGGTAGCTATGAGACCCAGTACTTC. Combining the CDR3 with reference TRBV18 and TRBJ2-5 gives the whole variable domain NAGVMQNPRHLVRRRGQEARLRCSPMKGHSHVYWYRQLPEEGLKFMVYLQKENIIDESGMPKERFSAEFPKEGPSILRIQQVVRGDSAAYFCASSGSYETQYFGPGTRLLVL.

The V call is TRBV5-1, the J call TRBJ2-5, with 9 bases that match TRBD1. The CDR3 has 16 residues. Per the germline V gene, CDR1 is SGHRS and CDR2 is YFSETQ. V was pared by 4 bases and J by 2 bases, with 9 bases of the junction left unmatched. The DNA for the CDR3 is TGCGCCAGCAGCAGAACAGGGGGCGCGACGCAAGAGACCCAGTACTTC. It is translated as CASSRTGGATQETQYF.

This chain links TRBV11-2 with TRBJ2-1; TRBD2 matches at 12 bases. Germline-derived CDR1 and CDR2 are SGHAT and FQNNGV. The CDR3 runs 14 residues. Trimming cost V 3 bases and J 8 bases; bases outside gene matches: 2. DNA for the CDR3: TGTGCCAGCAGCTTGACTAGCGGGAGATATGAGCAGTTCTTC. Amino acid sequence: CASSLTSGRYEQFF.

The chain's CDR3 is CASSVSGGYEQYF. Written as DNA, the CDR3 is TGTGCCAGCAGCGTATCCGGAGGGTACGAGCAGTACTTC. The chain has TRBV9 and TRBJ2-7, with a tentative D call TRBD2 (6 bases). Germline V gene data show CDR1 as SGDLS and CDR2 as YYNGEE. Trimming left V 1 base short and J 4 bases short, with 9 bases between. CDR3 size: 13 residues. The whole variable domain, remainder taken from reference TRBV9 and TRBJ2-7, is DSGVTQTPKHLITATGQRVTLRCSPRSGDLSVYWYQQSLDQGLQFLIQYYNGEERAKGNILERFSAQQFPDLHSELNLSSLELGDSALYFCASSVSGGYEQYFGPGTRLTVT.

The rearrangement uses TRBV7-3 and TRBJ2-7; weak D call: TRBD1 (6 bases). The germline gives CDR1 SGHTA, CDR2 FQGTGA. The CDR3 has 13 residues. Between the trimmed V and J ends, which lost 5 bases and 5 bases, there was a span of 13 bases. CDR3: CASSLGQNHEQYF. The DNA for the CDR3 is TGTGCCAGCAGCCTCGGACAGAACCACGAGCAGTACTTC.